Here is one T cell receptor beta chain with its context. This entry is derived from a study of blood T cell repertoires in COVID-19. Study details: Acute and convalescent COVID-19 samples came from the United States, Italy and Spain. Sources were T cells, B-cell-depleted T cells, or PBMCs; the material itself was cDNA or gDNA.

Germline CDR1 and CDR2: SEHNR and FQNEAQ (reference sequence). The CDR3 has 14 amino acids. Trimming took 0 bases from V and 7 from J, leaving 12 bases between them. Only in-frame clones appear in the TCRdb table, and some are missing; sequencing was by immunoSEQ multiplex PCR. The sample has 350,000 to 450,000 clones, 89% seen once; the top ten hold roughly 1.5%. The V call is TRBV7-9, the J call TRBJ1-1; no reliable D call. This receptor was identified in a woman aged 40 to 50 with COVID-19, enrolled during active disease. The sample was peripheral blood. CDR3 residues: CASSLAGIWNEAFF. The CDR3, as DNA: TGTGCCAGCAGCTTAGCCGGGATTTGGAATGAAGCTTTCTTT.